The next 20 T cell receptor beta chains were all read from a single sample in a study of identical twins. A single record per CDR3 protein comes from TCRdb applying MiXCR to the 5' RACE reads. Seen here are about 570,000 distinct CDR3 sequences, more than 9% observed once, and the top ten hold around 3.2%. Another study also made use of these data, one on yellow fever vaccine responses in identical twins.

The sample consisted of PBMCs. The receptor set was obtained from a woman younger than 30 in good health.

This clonotype turned up a few times. The chain links TRBV10-3 to TRBJ2-2, with a weak D call TRBD2 (7 bases). Germline assignment: CDR1 ENHRY and CDR2 SYGVKD. This CDR3 comprises 14 residues. Trimming removed 10 bases at V and 1 base at J, with 13 bases between. Here the CDR3 DNA reads TGTGCCACGAGGGGGGGCATGAACACCGGGGAGCTGTTTTTT. Protein: CATRGGMNTGELFF.

This rearrangement joins TRBV6-2 or TRBV6-3 to TRBJ2-7, with no clear D. The CDR3 spans 11 residues. Germline CDR1 MNHEY, CDR2 SVGEGT. The V and J ends lost 8 bases and 4 bases respectively, with 9 bases between them. The CDR3 spells CASRWGYEQYF. The CDR3 nucleotides are TGTGCCAGCCGATGGGGATACGAGCAGTACTTC.

This clonotype was seen more than once but under ten times. The chain is built from TRBV5-1 and TRBJ2-1, with 9 bases matching TRBD1. With 0 bases clipped from V and 8 bases from J, the junction kept 3 bases outside the gene matches. Germline V gives CDR1 SGHRS, CDR2 YFSETQ. This CDR3 is built from 14 residues. The CDR3 sequence is CASSLDGQGHEQFF. CDR3 nucleotides: TGCGCCAGCAGCTTGGACGGACAGGGGCATGAGCAGTTCTTC.

J is TRBJ2-5 and V is TRBV20-1; TRBD2 agrees at 10 bases. The V gene's germline CDR1 is DFQATT and CDR2 SNEGSKA (reference sequence). V dropped 3 bases and J dropped 5; count of bases not matched to a gene: 9. This CDR3 contains 15 residues. CDR3 residues: CSASLSLAGDETQYF. CDR3 coding DNA: TGCAGTGCTAGTTTAAGTCTAGCGGGAGATGAGACCCAGTACTTC.

The chain is built from TRBV5-1 and TRBJ1-6; the D gene is possibly TRBD1 (6 bases). V shed 7 bases and J shed 8 bases, with 13 bases lying between them. Germline CDR1 reads SGHRS; CDR2 reads YFSETQ. The CDR3 covers 13 residues. The CDR3 DNA reads as TGCGCCAGCGGGACACCCGGCGATTCACCCCTCCACTTT. Translation gives CASGTPGDSPLHF.

This clonotype was observed at least ten times. This CDR3 is CASSYSGGSEAFF. CDR3 DNA sequence: TGTGCCAGCAGTTACTCGGGGGGCTCTGAAGCTTTCTTT. This chain uses TRBV6-5 with TRBJ1-1, with D perhaps TRBD1 (6 bases). The V and J ends lost 0 bases and 6 bases respectively, with 8 bases between them. The CDR3 is 13 amino acids. Germline-derived CDR1 and CDR2 are MNHEY and SVGAGI.

This clonotype occurred many times. J is TRBJ1-2 and V is TRBV25-1; 7 nucleotides match TRBD1. The J segment lost 4 bases and the V segment lost 4 bases, leaving 9 bases of the junction unmatched. Germline V gives CDR1 MGHDK, CDR2 SYGVNS. This CDR3 has 15 residues. This chain's CDR3 is CASSAQGGGGYGYTF. The CDR3 DNA reads as TGTGCCAGCAGTGCTCAGGGAGGGGGCGGCTATGGCTACACCTTC.

The rearrangement joins TRBV4-3 to TRBJ2-2; D is unclear. This CDR3 has 15 residues. V shed 2 bases and J shed 4 bases, with 11 bases lying between them. Germline V gives CDR1 LGHNA, CDR2 YSLEER. The CDR3 loop reads CASSQKIQRTGELFF. In nucleotides, the CDR3 is TGCGCCAGCAGCCAAAAAATACAGCGCACCGGGGAGCTGTTTTTT.

Many counts were recorded for this clonotype. The chain carries TRBV12-3 or TRBV12-4 and TRBJ1-4; D ambiguous. This CDR3 is 14 amino acids long. The V gene lost 3 bases and the J gene lost 8 bases, with 13 bases spanning the gap. In DNA, the CDR3 is TGTGCCAGCAGTTTGCTCGTCACCGGGGAAAAACTGTTTTTT. Residues: CASSLLVTGEKLFF.

The chain carries TRBV5-1 and TRBJ2-1; 9 bases agree with TRBD2. The J segment lost 5 bases and the V segment lost 1 base, leaving 4 bases of the junction unmatched. Germline assignment: CDR1 SGHRS and CDR2 YFSETQ. This CDR3 has 15 amino acids. The CDR3 DNA is TGCGCCAGCAGCTTGCCTAGCGGGAATCACAATGAGCAGTTCTTC. This gives the protein CASSLPSGNHNEQFF. The entire variable domain, with the rest obtained from reference TRBV5-1 and TRBJ2-1, is as follows: KAGVTQTPRYLIKTRGQQVTLSCSPISGHRSVSWYQQTPGQGLQFLFEYFSETQRNKGNFPGRFSGRQFSNSRSEMNVSTLELGDSALYLCASSLPSGNHNEQFFGPGTRLTVL.

The rearrangement uses TRBV29-1 and TRBJ1-1; D remains ambiguous. This CDR3 comprises 14 residues. The V and J ends lost 3 bases and 0 bases respectively, with 11 bases between them. Germline CDR1 and CDR2: SQVTM and ANQGSEA. CDR3 DNA: TGCAGCGTTGAGGGCGTAGGACTGAACACTGAAGCTTTCTTT. This gives the protein CSVEGVGLNTEAFF.

This chain's CDR3 is CASSERQGAGQPQHF. In nucleotides, the CDR3 is TGTGCCAGCAGTGAACGACAGGGTGCTGGGCAGCCCCAGCATTTT. The chain carries TRBV2 and TRBJ1-5; TRBD1 aligns across 7 bases. Germline V gene sequence: CDR1 SNHLY, CDR2 FYNNEI. The V and J ends lost 2 bases and 7 bases, in that order; junction bases with no gene match: 8. The CDR3 is 15 residues long.

Ten or more counts support this clonotype. The chain employs TRBV5-1 and TRBJ2-1; TRBD1 or TRBD2 may be the D gene (5 bases each). Trimming left V 4 bases short and J 2 bases short, with 13 bases between. Germline V gene data show CDR1 as SGHRS and CDR2 as YFSETQ. The CDR3 consists of 15 residues. CDR3 protein: CASSPEGLTYNEQFF. The CDR3 bases are TGCGCCAGCAGCCCCGAGGGGTTGACCTACAATGAGCAGTTCTTC.

This clonotype has a handful of counts. This chain links TRBV7-6 with TRBJ2-2; the match to TRBD2 covers 12 bases. Trimming took 0 bases from V and 4 from J; bases not matched to a gene: 6. Germline V gene sequence: CDR1 SGHVS, CDR2 FNYEAQ. The CDR3 contains 18 residues. CDR3 in amino acids: CASSLAPGLAGFTGELFF. The CDR3 DNA reads TGTGCCAGCAGCTTAGCACCCGGACTAGCGGGATTCACCGGGGAGCTGTTTTTT.

This clonotype has only a few counts. This chain connects TRBV5-1 to TRBJ2-1; D call uncertain. Germline CDR1 and CDR2: SGHRS and YFSETQ. The CDR3 spans 13 residues. Trimming removed 4 bases at V and 7 bases at J, with 12 bases between. The CDR3 DNA follows: TGCGCCAGCAGCGTCAATAGTAGGAATGAGCAGTTCTTC. It yields the protein CASSVNSRNEQFF. Based on the CDR3 plus reference TRBV5-1 and TRBJ2-1, the full variable domain is KAGVTQTPRYLIKTRGQQVTLSCSPISGHRSVSWYQQTPGQGLQFLFEYFSETQRNKGNFPGRFSGRQFSNSRSEMNVSTLELGDSALYLCASSVNSRNEQFFGPGTRLTVL.

This clonotype was recorded a few times. This rearrangement joins TRBV4-1 to TRBJ2-7, with D possibly matching TRBD2 (6 bases). CDR3 length equals 16 residues. The germline CDR1 and CDR2 sequences are MGHRA and YSYEKL. Deletions cut 1 base from V and 4 bases from J, with 17 bases between. CDR3 DNA sequence: TGCGCCAGCAGCCAAGTAACGGGGCGGGATGTGTACGAGCAGTACTTC. It codes for CASSQVTGRDVYEQYF.

This clonotype was detected only a few times. This chain links TRBV10-1 with TRBJ2-3, with D uncertain. The CDR3 runs to 13 residues. From germline, CDR1 is WNHNN and CDR2 SYGVQD (reference sequence). Trimming stripped 7 bases from V and 6 bases from J, with 14 bases between. This CDR3 reads CASNSNLLDTQYF. The CDR3 region has the DNA TGCGCCAGCAACTCGAATCTCCTGGATACGCAGTATTTT.

This rearrangement joins TRBV29-1 to TRBJ1-2; D remains unclear. This CDR3 contains 10 residues. From germline, CDR1 is SQVTM and CDR2 ANQGSEA. Deletions cut 3 bases from V and 8 bases from J, with 7 bases between. The CDR3 nucleotides read TGCAGCGTTGAGGGATACGGCTACACCTTC. Translated, it gives CSVEGYGYTF.

The sample holds many counts of this clonotype. The chain uses TRBV7-8 and TRBJ2-5, with TRBD1 matching over 10 bases. CDR3 length: 14 residues. CDR1 and CDR2 (germline): SGHVS, FQNEAQ. Germline trimming cut 6 bases from V and 4 bases from J; bases unmatched to any gene: 5. As DNA, the CDR3 is TGTGCCAGCAGAGGGGACAGGGGAAGAGAGACCCAGTACTTC. Translating gives CASRGDRGRETQYF.

The chain employs TRBV7-2 and TRBJ2-4; a possible D gene is TRBD2 (7 bases). Trimming stripped 2 bases from V and 0 bases from J, with 11 bases between. This CDR3 has 16 residues. CDR1 is SGHTA and CDR2 is FQGNSA in the germline V gene. The CDR3 loop reads CASSLSGTPAKNIQYF. The CDR3 nucleotides are TGTGCCAGCAGCTTAAGCGGGACACCAGCCAAAAACATTCAGTACTTC.